This T cell receptor (beta chain) came from a study of blood T cells in healthy people across ages. This clonotype was detected once. Germline loops: CDR1 SGHNT, CDR2 YENEEA. V lost 5 bases to trimming and J lost 0 bases, with 10 bases between them. The CDR3 is 15 amino acids. With a J-beta primer mix and a sample-barcoded 5' primer, a second PCR ran roughly 6 to 11 cycles. TCRdb independently ran MiXCR on the 5' RACE reads; one entry per CDR3 protein. The repertoire holds 850,000 to 1,000,000 distinct CDR3 sequences, roughly 50% seen once, with about an eighth in the top ten. The source of this sequence is a man aged 25 to 45 in good health. The chain couples TRBV11-3 to TRBJ2-2; D gene unclear. Sequenced input: blood. This CDR3 is CASSRATTNTGELFF. The CDR3 DNA sequence: TGTGCCAGCAGCCGAGCGACGACGAACACCGGGGAGCTGTTTTTT.